This T cell receptor beta chain stems from a study of T cell responses to AZD1222 COVID-19 vaccine. Regarding the study as a whole: Reportedly, nearly half the spike-specific TCRs target unmutated variant regions. Compared with day 0, the breadth and depth of the Spike-specific TCR repertoire rose significantly after two doses of AZD1222. Seropositive AZD1222 recipients at baseline numbered only 5 or 6. Donors were mostly white British, more females; clonal diversity possibly underestimated.

The CDR3 length is 13 residues. V shed 5 bases and J 3 bases; nucleotides not matched to a gene: 4. Data came from immunoSEQ multiplex PCR; TCRdb stores just in-frame clones and leaves some out. The sample carries roughly 90,000 clones, around 90% recorded once. A word on this clone: The antigen is unknown.

The material was peripheral blood, obtained on day 0 of MenACWY control vaccination. This clonotype was sampled from an adult in good health. This rearrangement joins TRBV12-3 or TRBV12-4 to TRBJ2-7; 7 positions agree with TRBD1. CDR3 coding DNA: TGTGCCAGCAGTAGGGACAGTTACTACGAGCAGTACTTC. It is translated as CASSRDSYYEQYF.